The 21 T cell receptor beta chains in this list originate from one sample, sequenced in a study of human T cells and chemical hapten exposure. Time point given: patch test 3, about 24 weeks after DPC sensitization. Indicated treatment: therapeutic diphenylcyclopropenone sensitization with weekly scalp DPC. Total RNA was isolated from whole blood that had not been fractionated. MiXCR was run by TCRdb on the RACE reads, yielding one entry per CDR3 protein. Of more than 35,000 distinct CDR3 sequences detected, approximately 11% appear once; the ten largest clones hold about 2.5%. This material consisted of whole blood, taken in connection with sensitization to the hapten diphenylcyclopropenone (DPC). The receptors originated from a woman aged 40 to 49 with alopecia areata. Some clones in this sample may be carry-over from other donors' samples.

This clonotype came up many times. V usage is TRBV11-2 and J usage is TRBJ2-7; D is undetermined. Germline-derived CDR1 and CDR2 are SGHAT and FQNNGV. CDR3 length equals 11 residues. Between the trimmed V and J ends, which lost 0 bases and 5 bases, there was a span of 2 bases. CDR3 in DNA: TGTGCCAGCAGCTTAGATAACGAGCAGTACTTC. Protein product: CASSLDNEQYF.

This clonotype was counted a few times. V usage is TRBV10-3 and J usage is TRBJ2-7; D perhaps matches TRBD2 (5 bases). The length of the CDR3 is 13 residues. Trimming stripped 5 bases from V and 6 bases from J, with 14 bases between. CDR1 is ENHRY, CDR2 SYGVKD, per germline. CDR3 region: CAISPRPEGEQYF. CDR3 coding DNA: TGTGCCATCAGTCCCCGTCCTGAGGGCGAGCAGTACTTC.

At least ten counts were recorded for this clonotype. The V call is TRBV7-6, the J call TRBJ1-2, with TRBD1 matching 7 bases. CDR3 length: 14 residues. The V segment lost 1 base and the J segment 3 bases; nucleotides outside the gene matches: 2. Looked up from germline, CDR1 is SGHVS and CDR2 is FNYEAQ. DNA for the CDR3: TGTGCCAGCAGCTTAGACACAGGGGACTATGGCTACACCTTC. As protein: CASSLDTGDYGYTF.

This clonotype was seen ten or more times. The chain uses TRBV11-2 and TRBJ1-1, with unresolved D. CDR1 is SGHAT, CDR2 FQNNGV, per germline. V dropped 0 bases and J dropped 2 bases, with 7 bases sitting between them. CDR3 length: 14 residues. This CDR3 is CASSLEAINTEAFF. The CDR3 nucleotides read TGTGCCAGCAGCTTAGAAGCGATTAACACTGAAGCTTTCTTT.

This clonotype was seen repeatedly, ten times or more. The rearrangement joins TRBV5-1 to TRBJ1-1; D possibly corresponds to TRBD1 (6 bases). CDR3 size: 15 residues. Germline loops: CDR1 SGHRS, CDR2 YFSETQ. V was cut by 1 base and J by 7 bases, with 17 bases left in between. The CDR3 loop reads CASSLFPGGLDEAFF. CDR3 in DNA: TGCGCCAGCAGCTTGTTCCCGGGGGGCCTGGATGAAGCTTTCTTT.

The sample holds many counts of this clonotype. V usage is TRBV5-1 and J usage is TRBJ2-1; D unclear. Germline CDR1 reads SGHRS; CDR2 reads YFSETQ. The CDR3 consists of 13 residues. With 0 bases removed from V and 10 bases from J, the gap between germline ends came to 11 bases. As DNA, the CDR3 is TGCGCCAGCAGCTTGGCCCGGGTTCGGGAGCAGTTCTTC. Its protein product is CASSLARVREQFF.

This clonotype was observed many times. The V and J genes are TRBV18 and TRBJ2-1, with D tentatively TRBD2 (5 bases). V was shortened by 5 bases and J by 4 bases, with 18 bases between the two germline ends. CDR1 and CDR2 (germline): KGHSH, LQKENI. The CDR3 has 16 residues. Here the CDR3 DNA reads TGTGCCAGCTCATTCCCCCCCAGTCGAGGGTACAATGAGCAGTTCTTC. Its protein is CASSFPPSRGYNEQFF.

The CDR3 nucleotides are TGCAGCACTTCTAGCGTGGGAGACATTCAGTACTTC. Protein product: CSTSSVGDIQYF. J is TRBJ2-4 and V is TRBV29-1; perhaps TRBD2 as D (6 bases). CDR1 SQVTM and CDR2 ANQGSEA come from the germline V gene. This CDR3 is 12 amino acids long. V dropped 8 bases and J dropped 8 bases, with 16 bases sitting between them.

In this sample, this clonotype turned up many times. CDR3 sequence (DNA): TGCGCCAGCAGCTTGGGAGGAGGGGACAATGAGCAGTTCTTC. Translation gives CASSLGGGDNEQFF. This chain uses TRBV5-1 with TRBJ2-1, with D perhaps matching TRBD2 (6 bases). CDR1 is SGHRS and CDR2 is YFSETQ in the germline V gene. The CDR3 consists of 14 residues. The germline V and J ends were trimmed by 0 bases and 5 bases, with 9 bases remaining between them.

This sequence joins TRBV4-3 and TRBJ2-3, with a weak D call TRBD1 (5 bases). CDR3 length: 16 amino acids. Germline-derived CDR1 and CDR2 are LGHNA and YSLEER. V was clipped by 0 bases and J by 1 base, with 11 bases between them. The CDR3 spells CASSQDRWGRTDTQYF. DNA for the CDR3: TGCGCCAGCAGCCAAGATAGGTGGGGCCGCACAGATACGCAGTATTTT.

The chain is built from TRBV29-1 and TRBJ1-1; D gene ambiguous. The CDR3 contains 12 residues. The germline V gene has CDR1 SQVTM and CDR2 ANQGSEA. V dropped 7 bases and J dropped 1 base, with 10 bases sitting between them. The CDR3 is CSARVSNTEAFF. The CDR3 coding sequence is TGCAGCGCCCGAGTTTCGAACACTGAAGCTTTCTTT.

CDR3 residues: CASSYRGIEQYF. The CDR3 DNA sequence: TGTGCCAGCAGTTACAGGGGGATCGAGCAGTACTTC. J is TRBJ2-7 and V is TRBV27; TRBD1 matches 8 bases. Germline V gives CDR1 MNHEY, CDR2 SMNVEV (reference sequence). V lost 4 bases to trimming and J lost 6 bases; unmatched junction nucleotides: 2. The CDR3 is 12 amino acids.

This clonotype was seen a few times. V is TRBV9 and J is TRBJ2-2; TRBD2 agrees at 14 bases. J gave up 6 bases and V 3 bases, and 7 bases lay outside the gene matches. Looked up from germline, CDR1 is SGDLS and CDR2 is YYNGEE. CDR3 length: 17 amino acids. CDR3 DNA sequence: TGTGCCAGCAGCGCCAGACTAGCGGGAGGGGATGCCGGGGAGCTGTTTTTT. It specifies CASSARLAGGDAGELFF.

This clonotype was detected ten times or more. The V and J genes are TRBV6-5 and TRBJ1-2; a weak D match, TRBD1 (6 bases). The germline V gene has CDR1 MNHEY and CDR2 SVGAGI. Trimming shortened V by 6 bases and J by 2 bases, and 16 bases separated the two germline ends. CDR3 length: 15 amino acids. CDR3 amino acids: CASSNIHTGNYGYTF. The DNA of the CDR3 is TGTGCCAGCAGCAACATCCATACAGGGAACTATGGCTACACCTTC.

CDR3: CSVVISYEQYF. The CDR3 region has the DNA TGCAGCGTTGTAATCAGTTACGAGCAGTACTTC. The chain is built from TRBV29-1 and TRBJ2-7, with D unresolved. Germline CDR1 and CDR2: SQVTM and ANQGSEA. The CDR3 is made up of 11 amino acids. Trimming removed 4 bases from V and 4 bases from J, with 8 bases in between.

This clonotype came up a few times. The V and J genes are TRBV10-3 and TRBJ1-1; D is ambiguous. Trimming shortened V by 1 base and J by 4 bases, and 4 bases separated the two germline ends. Per germline, CDR1 ENHRY and CDR2 SYGVKD. This CDR3 region has 12 residues. The CDR3 bases are TGTGCCATCAGTGAGTGGGGCACTGAAGCTTTCTTT. Translating it yields CAISEWGTEAFF.

There are a few counts of this clonotype. The rearrangement uses TRBV7-8 and TRBJ2-1, with D perhaps TRBD2 (6 bases). V lost 5 bases to trimming and J lost 4 bases, with 18 bases between them. The CDR3 consists of 16 residues. Per germline, CDR1 SGHVS and CDR2 FQNEAQ. The CDR3 sequence is CASSPRGVGDYNEQFF. The CDR3 bases are TGTGCCAGCAGCCCTCGCGGGGTCGGGGATTACAATGAGCAGTTCTTC.

The sample holds a few counts of this clonotype. The rearrangement joins TRBV6-5 to TRBJ2-2; TRBD2 might be the D (5 bases). The V end lost 2 bases, the J end lost 4 bases, and 5 bases lay between the germline ends. In germline, CDR1 is MNHEY, CDR2 SVGAGI. The CDR3 contains 13 residues. The CDR3 region has the DNA TGTGCCAGCAGTTACGCGGGCACCGGGGAGCTGTTTTTT. It is translated as CASSYAGTGELFF.

This clonotype was seen at least ten times. The chain carries TRBV6-6 and TRBJ1-2; TRBD1 matches 8 bases. The CDR3 covers 14 residues. CDR1 and CDR2 (germline): MNHNY, SVGAGI (reference sequence). After removal of 6 bases from V and 1 base from J, the junction contained 4 bases not matched to a gene. The CDR3 bases are TGTGCCAGCAGGGTTGGACAGGGTAACTATGGCTACACCTTC. This translates into CASRVGQGNYGYTF.

This chain links TRBV7-8 with TRBJ1-1; D call uncertain. V gave up 3 bases and J gave up 1 base, with 6 bases separating them. Germline V CDR1 and CDR2: SGHVS, FQNEAQ. The length of the CDR3 is 13 residues. The CDR3 sequence: CASSLDENTEAFF. In DNA, the CDR3 is TGTGCCAGCAGCTTGGACGAGAACACTGAAGCTTTCTTT. The full variable domain, rest sourced from reference TRBV7-8 and TRBJ1-1, is GAGVSQSPRYKVAKRGQDVALRCDPISGHVSLFWYQQALGQGPEFLTYFQNEAQLDKSGLPSDRFFAERPEGSVSTLKIQRTQQEDSAVYLCASSLDENTEAFFGQGTRLTVV.

This clonotype was seen more than once but under ten times. The chain combines TRBV7-3 with TRBJ2-3, with 13 bases identical to TRBD2. The CDR3 extends over 19 amino acids. Per the germline V gene, CDR1 is SGHTA and CDR2 is FQGTGA. With V trimmed by 5 bases and J by 1 base, 12 bases remained unmatched. The CDR3 is CASSTRLAGGRVGTDTQYF. The DNA for the CDR3 is TGTGCCAGCAGCACTCGACTAGCGGGAGGCCGGGTAGGCACAGATACGCAGTATTTT.